This is a list of T cell receptor beta chains from one sample in a study of T cells in localized non-small cell lung cancer. Profiled with immunoSEQ multiplex PCR; TCRdb holds only in-frame clones, not every one. The sample records tens of thousands of clones, 60% to 80% being singletons. This specimen consisted of peripheral blood, obtained before any cancer treatment. The receptors were gathered from a man aged 40-75 years with stage I squamous cell lung carcinoma. CDR3s include the opening cysteine and the closing phenylalanine or tryptophan. Each record gives: D gene, clone size, V gene, J gene, CDR3 DNA, CDR3 protein. The D gene is left open where the match is weak. Size is omitted from some rows. Given values are once, few, many or a class for expanded clones.

.	few	TRBV6-5	TRBJ2-1	TGTGCCAGCATGACAGTAAATGAGCAGTTCTTC	CASMTVNEQFF
.	.	TRBV2	TRBJ1-5	TGTGCCAGCAGTGAAGGGACAGCCATCAATCAGCCCCAGCATTTT	CASSEGTAINQPQHF
.	.	TRBV27	TRBJ2-1	TGTGCCAGCAGTCGGGGTAGGGGGGGGAGATACAATGAGCAGTTCTTC	CASSRGRGGRYNEQFF
.	.	TRBV28	TRBJ2-1	TGTGCCAGCAGTTTAGTTCTCGGGGGCGGGTTCTTC	CASSLVLGGGFF
.	.	TRBV4-1	TRBJ2-7	TGCGCCAGCAGCAACGTCGGGTCCTACGAGCAGTACTTC	CASSNVGSYEQYF
.	once	TRBV18	TRBJ2-1	TGTGCCAGCTCACTAGAAAATGAGCAGTTCTTC	CASSLENEQFF
.	.	TRBV6-6	TRBJ1-5	TGTGCCGAGAGGGAGGACGGCAATCAGCCCCAGCATTTT	CAEREDGNQPQHF
.	.	TRBV6-1	TRBJ2-1	TGTGCCAGCAGTGAAGCGAGAGTCGGGGGCGGTGAGCAGTTCTTC	CASSEARVGGGEQFF
TRBD1	.	TRBV13	TRBJ2-1	TGTGCCAGCAGCCTACCACGCCTAAGGGACAGGGCAAGTTCCTACAATGAGCAGTTCTTC	CASSLPRLRDRASSYNEQFF
.	.	TRBV6-5	TRBJ1-1	TGTGCCAGCAGTTACTACCGCCAAGGCAGGGTCACTGAAGCTTTCTTT	CASSYYRQGRVTEAFF
.	.	TRBV11-3	TRBJ2-3	TGTGCCAGCAGCTTGGGCGGGGTCAGCACAGATACGCAGTATTTT	CASSLGGVSTDTQYF
.	.	TRBV6-1	TRBJ2-6	TGTGCCAGCAGTGAGCAGTCTGGGGCCAACGTCCTGACTTTC	CASSEQSGANVLTF
TRBD1	.	TRBV28	TRBJ1-2	TGTGCCAGCAGTTTAAGGACAGGGGGTGGCTACACCTTC	CASSLRTGGGYTF
.	.	TRBV2	TRBJ1-3	TGTGCCAGCAGTGGGGAGGCTGGAAACACCATATATTTT	CASSGEAGNTIYF
TRBD1	.	TRBV7-9	TRBJ1-4	TGTGCCAGCAGCTCAAGCCCAGGGGCAGGGGGCTTGTTCGGTGAAAAACTGTTTTTT	CASSSSPGAGGLFGEKLFF